A single sample gave rise to the 18 T cell receptor beta chains below, sequenced in a study of cytomegalovirus exposure and HLA in healthy donors. The study ran its PCR with 60 Vbeta and 13 Jbeta primers. Sequencing used immunoSEQ multiplex PCR; TCRdb keeps in-frame clones, though not all of them. The sample carries 150,000 to 250,000 clones, approximately 85% recorded once. The specimen was PBMCs. Source of these receptors: a woman in her forties or fifties in good health and CMV-seropositive.

V usage is TRBV10-3 and J usage is TRBJ1-2, with TRBD1 matching 9 bases. The CDR3 runs 14 residues. Looked up from germline, CDR1 is ENHRY and CDR2 is SYGVKD. The V and J ends lost 6 bases and 6 bases, in that order; junction bases with no gene match: 8. The DNA of the CDR3 is TGTGCCATCAGGGCTGGACAGGGGATGGATGGCTACACCTTC. As protein: CAIRAGQGMDGYTF.

The genes are TRBV29-1 and TRBJ1-5, with 8 bases matching TRBD1. The V segment lost 1 base and the J segment 13 bases; nucleotides outside the gene matches: 6. Germline CDR1 is SQVTM and CDR2 is ANQGSEA. The CDR3 loop spans 12 amino acids. CDR3 loop: CSVEAEDREQHF. For the CDR3, the DNA is TGCAGCGTTGAAGCTGAGGACAGGGAGCAGCATTTT.

Note on this clone: Other DNA sequences from this sample encode an identical CDR3 as well. This chain links TRBV7-2 with TRBJ2-3, with unresolved D. Deletions cut 1 base from V and 2 bases from J, with 7 bases between. The CDR3 length is 14 residues. Germline V gene data show CDR1 as SGHTA and CDR2 as FQGNSA. The CDR3 loop is CASSLGLSTDTQYF. The CDR3, as DNA: TGTGCCAGCAGCTTAGGTCTTTCCACAGATACGCAGTATTTT.

This chain uses TRBV5-8 with TRBJ1-4; tentatively, D is TRBD1 (6 bases). Per the germline V gene, CDR1 is SGHTS and CDR2 is YDEGEE. The CDR3 length is 15 residues. Trimming left V 2 bases short and J 0 bases short, with 8 bases between. The chain's CDR3 is CASSLQGATNEKLFF. CDR3 nucleotides: TGTGCCAGCAGCTTACAGGGCGCAACTAATGAAAAACTGTTTTTT.

This clone has just a few counts. The V and J genes are TRBV28 and TRBJ2-5, with D possibly being TRBD1 (5 bases). Germline V gene lookup returns CDR1 MDHEN and CDR2 SYDVKM. Between the trimmed V and J ends, which lost 4 bases and 3 bases, there was a span of 15 bases. The length of the CDR3 is 15 residues. This chain's CDR3 is CASSSLGATEETQYF. The CDR3 DNA sequence: TGTGCCAGCAGTTCGCTTGGGGCTACTGAAGAGACCCAGTACTTC.

This rearrangement joins TRBV15 to TRBJ1-2; D is perhaps TRBD1 (5 bases). CDR3 length: 19 residues. The V end lost 0 bases, the J end lost 9 bases, and 29 bases lay between the germline ends. Per germline, CDR1 LNHNV and CDR2 YYDKDF (reference sequence). CDR3 loop: CATSRERIPGHGILMSYTF. Written as DNA, the CDR3 is TGTGCCACCAGCAGAGAAAGGATCCCAGGGCATGGAATACTGATGAGCTACACCTTC. The full variable domain, rest sourced from reference TRBV15 and TRBJ1-2, is DAMVIQNPRYQVTQFGKPVTLSCSQTLNHNVMYWYQQKSSQAPKLLFHYYDKDFNNEADTPDNFQSRRPNTSFCFLDIRSPGLGDTAMYLCATSRERIPGHGILMSYTFGSGTRLTVV.

The CDR3 DNA sequence: TGTGCCAGCACAAAATCCTCAGCGAACCCCGCAGATACGCAGTATTTT. Encoded protein: CASTKSSANPADTQYF. The V gene is TRBV2, the J gene TRBJ2-3; unclear D gene. This CDR3 region has 16 residues. Per the germline V gene, CDR1 is SNHLY and CDR2 is FYNNEI. V lost 7 bases to trimming and J lost 4 bases, with 21 bases between them.

The chain carries TRBV25-1 and TRBJ2-2; D gene uncertain. Germline CDR1 and CDR2: MGHDK and SYGVNS. Trimming removed 8 bases at V and 2 bases at J, with 15 bases between. The CDR3 is made up of 15 amino acids. CDR3 amino acids: CASGQLTTNTGELFF. CDR3 sequence (DNA): TGTGCCAGCGGGCAGCTAACAACCAACACCGGGGAGCTGTTTTTT.

V gene TRBV7-9 combines with J gene TRBJ1-2, with D possibly matching TRBD1 (5 bases). CDR3 length equals 12 residues. The germline gives CDR1 SEHNR, CDR2 FQNEAQ (reference sequence). Trimming removed 8 bases from V and 2 bases from J, with 9 bases in between. The CDR3 DNA reads TGTGCCAGCCAGGGCGAAAACTATGGCTACACCTTC. Translated: CASQGENYGYTF.

This chain uses TRBV5-1 with TRBJ2-7; 14 bases fit TRBD2. The CDR3 is 16 amino acids. Looked up from germline, CDR1 is SGHRS and CDR2 is YFSETQ. After removal of 4 bases from V and 6 bases from J, the junction contained 9 bases not matched to a gene. The CDR3 protein is CASSQGTSGSGFEQYF. CDR3 nucleotide sequence: TGCGCCAGCAGCCAAGGGACTAGCGGGAGTGGTTTCGAGCAGTACTTC.

Of note for this clone: One junction end does not reproduce the germline sequence, and a read error may be involved. The genes are TRBV6-1 and TRBJ2-7; D is unresolved. CDR1 MNHNS and CDR2 SASEGT come from the germline V gene. This CDR3 is built from 11 residues. Here the CDR3 reads CASSESFEQYF. CDR3 in DNA: TGTGCCAGCAGTGAATCCTTCGAGCAGTACTTC.

The rearrangement uses TRBV15 and TRBJ1-4; D possibly corresponds to TRBD1 (6 bases). V lost 9 bases, J lost 2 bases, and 13 bases lay in between. This CDR3 is 14 amino acids long. Germline loops: CDR1 LNHNV, CDR2 YYDKDF (reference sequence). The CDR3 sequence: CATRLGATNEKLFF. The CDR3 DNA reads as TGTGCCACTAGGTTGGGGGCCACTAATGAAAAACTGTTTTTT.

This chain connects TRBV7-6 to TRBJ1-5; no firm D call. The CDR3 is made up of 13 amino acids. CDR1 SGHVS and CDR2 FNYEAQ come from the germline V gene. Trimming removed 7 bases from V and 6 bases from J, with 13 bases in between. Here the CDR3 reads CASTSYPGQPQHF. The CDR3 bases are TGTGCCAGCACCTCTTACCCCGGTCAGCCCCAGCATTTT.

J is TRBJ2-7 and V is TRBV6-5; weak D call: TRBD2 (6 bases). CDR1 MNHEY and CDR2 SVGAGI come from the germline V gene. This CDR3 has 12 residues. Trimming left V 0 bases short and J 9 bases short, with 9 bases between. DNA for the CDR3: TGTGCCAGCAGTTACTCGACGGGGGTGCAGTACTTC. Translating gives CASSYSTGVQYF.

The genes are TRBV29-1 and TRBJ1-3; possibly TRBD1 for D (5 bases). V dropped 3 bases and J dropped 4 bases, with 7 bases sitting between them. CDR3 length equals 12 residues. The germline CDR1 and CDR2 sequences are SQVTM and ANQGSEA. The CDR3 spells CSVEAGGNTIYF. The CDR3 DNA follows: TGCAGCGTTGAGGCAGGGGGAAACACCATATATTTT.

This clone has a single count. The genes are TRBV5-1 and TRBJ2-7; 7 nucleotides line up with TRBD1. This CDR3 comprises 15 residues. Germline CDR1 is SGHRS and CDR2 is YFSETQ. V lost 2 bases, J lost 7 bases, and 12 bases stayed unmatched. The CDR3 DNA is TGCGCCAGCAGCTTTTCAGGACAGGCCGCCGATGAGCAGTACTTC. This encodes CASSFSGQAADEQYF.

The gene calls are TRBV10-3 and TRBJ2-3; 8 bases align to TRBD2. The V gene end was trimmed by 6 bases and the J gene end by 5 bases; junction bases not matched to a gene: 13. The CDR3 length is 16 residues. CDR1 is ENHRY and CDR2 is SYGVKD in the germline V gene. The CDR3 loop reads CAIRTQSGGPLDTQYF. DNA for the CDR3: TGTGCCATCAGGACTCAGTCGGGGGGGCCGTTAGATACGCAGTATTTT.

V usage is TRBV28 and J usage is TRBJ2-2; D uncertain. The V end was cut by 5 bases, the J end by 3 bases, with 7 bases between. CDR1 is MDHEN and CDR2 is SYDVKM in the germline V gene. This CDR3 is 13 amino acids long. DNA of the CDR3: TGTGCCAGCAGTACCCCAGACACCGGGGAGCTGTTTTTT. It yields the protein CASSTPDTGELFF.